The 19 T cell receptor beta chains presented below share a single source sample, sequenced in a study of human T cells and chemical hapten exposure. The time point denotes: patch test 2, 6 weeks after DPC sensitization. As to treatment: therapeutic diphenylcyclopropenone sensitization with weekly scalp DPC. One entry per CDR3 protein results from TCRdb running MiXCR on the RACE reads. The data hold 90,000 to 110,000 distinct CDR3 sequences, with less than 10% observed a single time. The input for sequencing was whole blood, taken in connection with sensitization to the hapten diphenylcyclopropenone (DPC). The receptor set was obtained from a middle-aged woman with alopecia areata. Some clones in this sample may be carry-over from other donors' samples.

This clonotype was recorded many times. The chain has TRBV28 and TRBJ1-3, with D possibly matching TRBD1 (5 bases). CDR3 length: 14 amino acids. Per germline, CDR1 MDHEN and CDR2 SYDVKM. Trimming removed 6 bases at V and 6 bases at J, with 15 bases between. The CDR3 region has the DNA TGTGCCAGCAGGACGACAGAGAAAGAAAACACCATATATTTT. Amino acids: CASRTTEKENTIYF.

A few counts support this clonotype. V gene TRBV11-2 combines with J gene TRBJ2-7, with unresolved D. Germline V gives CDR1 SGHAT, CDR2 FQNNGV. V lost 2 bases and J lost 6, with 14 bases in between. The CDR3 is made up of 14 amino acids. This CDR3 is CASSLRLGIGEQYF. CDR3 in DNA: TGTGCCAGCAGCTTAAGGCTAGGAATCGGCGAGCAGTACTTC. The full variable domain, its missing parts supplied by reference TRBV11-2 and TRBJ2-7, is EAGVAQSPRYKIIEKRQSVAFWCNPISGHATLYWYQQILGQGPKLLIQFQNNGVVDDSQLPKDRFSAERLKGVDSTLKIQPAKLEDSAVYLCASSLRLGIGEQYFGPGTRLTVT.

This clonotype was picked up a small number of times. The rearrangement uses TRBV2 and TRBJ2-3; TRBD2 might be the D (6 bases). With 6 bases removed from V and 3 bases from J, the gap between germline ends came to 16 bases. Germline loops: CDR1 SNHLY, CDR2 FYNNEI. The CDR3 has 15 residues. DNA for the CDR3: TGTGCCAGCAGGTTTATGCTAGCGAGAACAGATACGCAGTATTTT. It translates to CASRFMLARTDTQYF.

J is TRBJ2-1 and V is TRBV2; TRBD1 or TRBD2 may be the D gene (6 bases each). The ends were cut back, 8 bases at V and 9 bases at J, with 17 bases in the middle. The CDR3 contains 13 residues. The V gene's germline CDR1 is SNHLY and CDR2 FYNNEI. The CDR3 reads CASSPGGRAEQFF. In DNA form, the CDR3 reads TGTGCCAGCTCCCCTGGGGGGCGCGCTGAGCAGTTCTTC.

This clonotype was observed a few times. J is TRBJ2-5 and V is TRBV7-2; 7 positions agree with TRBD1. Germline trimming cut 5 bases from V and 5 bases from J; bases unmatched to any gene: 8. Germline CDR1 reads SGHTA; CDR2 reads FQGNSA. The CDR3 spans 14 residues. CDR3 nucleotide sequence: TGTGCCAGCAGCCCCATGACAGGGATTGAGACCCAGTACTTC. Its translation: CASSPMTGIETQYF. The full variable domain, in which reference TRBV7-2 and TRBJ2-5 provide the parts outside the CDR3, is GAGVSQSPSNKVTEKGKDVELRCDPISGHTALYWYRQSLGQGLEFLIYFQGNSAPDKSGLPSDRFSAERTGGSVSTLTIQRTQQEDSAVYLCASSPMTGIETQYFGPGTRLLVL.

This clonotype was picked up a small number of times. V is TRBV20-1 and J is TRBJ1-2; tentative D call: TRBD1 (6 bases). The CDR3 has 13 amino acids. Germline V gives CDR1 DFQATT, CDR2 SNEGSKA (reference sequence). Deletions cut 7 bases from V and 0 bases from J, with 12 bases between. The CDR3 protein is CSGTGSTNYGYTF. CDR3 in DNA: TGCAGTGGCACAGGGTCCACTAACTATGGCTACACCTTC.

This clonotype occurred many times. The chain carries TRBV2 and TRBJ2-3; a possible D gene is TRBD2 (5 bases). The V gene lost 7 bases and the J gene lost 9 bases, with 8 bases spanning the gap. Germline V gene data show CDR1 as SNHLY and CDR2 as FYNNEI. This CDR3 spans 10 amino acids. The CDR3 spells CASTSGTQYF. The CDR3 DNA is TGTGCCAGCACCAGCGGAACGCAGTATTTT.

This clonotype was seen only a few times. DNA for the CDR3: TGTGCCAGCTCACCAGAGGCAGGCGTCAATCAGCCCCAGCATTTT. Its translation is CASSPEAGVNQPQHF. V is TRBV18 and J is TRBJ1-5; D is unclear. Germline CDR1 KGHSH, CDR2 LQKENI. The germline V and J ends were trimmed by 2 bases and 3 bases, with 11 bases remaining between them. The CDR3 sequence is 15 residues long.

The chain has TRBV7-9 and TRBJ1-5; tentatively, D is TRBD1 (6 bases). The V end was cut by 5 bases, the J end by 6 bases, with 14 bases between. Germline CDR1 is SEHNR and CDR2 is FQNEAQ (reference sequence). The CDR3 spans 14 residues. The CDR3 nucleotides are TGTGCCAGCAGCGAAGGGGGGCGGGCTCAGCCCCAGCATTTT. It specifies CASSEGGRAQPQHF.

With regard to this clonotype: Given a much more abundant clone one base away, this may be a read error. DNA for the CDR3: TGTGTCAGCAGCACCGGGGTTGAGGCTCAGCCCCAGCATTTT. Its protein is CVSSTGVEAQPQHF. This chain uses TRBV6-2 or TRBV6-3 with TRBJ1-5; no reliable D call. The CDR3 loop spans 14 amino acids. The germline V gene has CDR1 MNHEY and CDR2 SVGEGT.

In this sample, this clonotype turned up a few times. The chain has TRBV28 and TRBJ2-7; D possibly corresponds to TRBD1 (5 bases). The germline gives CDR1 MDHEN, CDR2 SYDVKM. This CDR3 comprises 14 residues. Between the trimmed V and J ends, which lost 4 bases and 3 bases, there was a span of 13 bases. The CDR3 DNA follows: TGTGCCAGCAGTTATCCAGGGAACTTCTACGAGCAGTACTTC. As protein: CASSYPGNFYEQYF.

This clonotype was seen ten or more times. V usage is TRBV5-1 and J usage is TRBJ2-1; D is ambiguous. There are 15 residues in the CDR3. V lost 2 bases to trimming and J lost 0 bases, with 9 bases between them. CDR1 SGHRS and CDR2 YFSETQ come from the germline V gene. The CDR3: CASSFARSSYNEQFF. Written as DNA, the CDR3 is TGCGCCAGCAGCTTCGCCAGGAGCTCCTACAATGAGCAGTTCTTC.

This clonotype was seen repeatedly, ten times or more. The chain employs TRBV11-3 and TRBJ2-7; D gene unclear. Germline values: CDR1 SGHNT, CDR2 YENEEA. There are 13 residues in the CDR3. V was pared by 0 bases and J by 5 bases, with 8 bases between. The CDR3 reads CASSLDVWDEQYF. CDR3 DNA: TGTGCCAGCAGCTTAGATGTATGGGACGAGCAGTACTTC.

CDR3 sequence reads: CSVGGTAIYGYTF. Written as DNA, the CDR3 is TGCAGCGTTGGCGGGACAGCTATATATGGCTACACCTTC. The chain recombines TRBV29-1 with TRBJ1-2; 7 bases fit TRBD1. With 4 bases clipped from V and 5 bases from J, the junction kept 7 bases outside the gene matches. Per the germline V gene, CDR1 is SQVTM and CDR2 is ANQGSEA. This CDR3 has 13 amino acids. The variable domain in full, completed from reference TRBV29-1 and TRBJ1-2, reads SAVISQKPSRDICQRGTSLTIQCQVDSQVTMMFWYRQQPGQSLTLIATANQGSEATYESGFVIDKFPISRPNLTFSTLTVSNMSPEDSSIYLCSVGGTAIYGYTFGSGTRLTVV.

The chain employs TRBV5-6 and TRBJ1-5; TRBD1 might be the D (6 bases). The V gene lost 4 bases and the J gene lost 3 bases, with 11 bases spanning the gap. Germline values: CDR1 SGHDT, CDR2 YYEEEE. This CDR3 region has 14 residues. The CDR3 loop is CASSRTGTNQPQHF. CDR3 nucleotide sequence: TGTGCCAGCAGCCGAACAGGGACCAATCAGCCCCAGCATTTT.

This clonotype was counted at least ten times. V is TRBV19 and J is TRBJ1-5; D is possibly TRBD1 (5 bases). Germline values: CDR1 LNHDA, CDR2 SQIVND (reference sequence). CDR3 length equals 16 residues. Trimming took off 6 bases at V and 3 bases at J, with 18 bases between the two ends. Written as DNA, the CDR3 is TGTGCCAGTAGACAGGACGACAGTGCCCCCAATCAGCCCCAGCATTTT. It is translated as CASRQDDSAPNQPQHF.

The J gene is TRBJ2-1, the V gene TRBV11-1, with TRBD1 matching over 9 bases. CDR1 is SGHAT, CDR2 FQDESV, per germline (reference sequence). The CDR3 consists of 15 residues. The junction had 12 bases not matched to a gene; V was cut back by 6 bases and J by 9 bases. The CDR3 coding sequence is TGTGCCAGCAGTAACACAGGGGGCCCGAATGGTGAGCAGTTCTTC. Translated: CASSNTGGPNGEQFF. The full variable domain, completed using reference TRBV11-1 and TRBJ2-1, is EAEVAQSPRYKITEKSQAVAFWCDPISGHATLYWYRQILGQGPELLVQFQDESVVDDSQLPKDRFSAERLKGVDSTLKIQPAELGDSAMYLCASSNTGGPNGEQFFGPGTRLTVL.

This rearrangement joins TRBV6-5 to TRBJ2-2, with D uncertain. The CDR3 spans 13 residues. The V end lost 2 bases, the J end lost 8 bases, and 9 bases lay between the germline ends. Germline V gene lookup returns CDR1 MNHEY and CDR2 SVGAGI. The CDR3 nucleotides are TGTGCCAGCAGTTACACTTTGGAGGGGGAGCTGTTTTTT. Its protein is CASSYTLEGELFF.

This clonotype was seen a few times. The gene calls are TRBV27 and TRBJ2-2, with 12 positions matching TRBD2. V gave up 6 bases and J gave up 5 bases; unmatched junction bases: 13. In germline, CDR1 is MNHEY, CDR2 SMNVEV (reference sequence). The CDR3 loop spans 18 amino acids. The CDR3 spells CASRSRWLAGGLTGELFF. The CDR3 nucleotides are TGTGCCAGCAGGTCCCGTTGGCTAGCGGGGGGGTTAACCGGGGAGCTGTTTTTT.